The source of this TCR beta chain is a study of T cell repertoires in cytomegalovirus infection. Background on the study: Used in the study were CMV epitopes, some recently identified and HLA-C-restricted, others well-studied and HLA-B-restricted. A matching HLA type, together with CMV infection, was signaled by public TCR beta signatures. Study observations and caveats: Identification of carriers of CMV plus the relevant HLA was achieved through cumulative public TCR beta family frequency. Dominating the ex vivo response were HLA-C-restricted CMV-specific TCR beta clonotypes.

TCRdb independently ran MiXCR on the reads; one entry per CDR3 protein. The sample includes around 100,000 distinct CDR3 sequences, about 30% of them seen just once. Comment on this clonotype: What it binds is not known.

With V trimmed by 2 bases and J by 5 bases, 5 bases remained unmatched. CDR1 and CDR2 (germline): MNHNY, SVGAGI (reference sequence). CDR3 size: 15 residues. The receptor comes from a human donor in good health (CMV status not recorded). Some clones in this sample may be carry-over from other donors' samples. This material consisted of CD8+ T cells from cultured PBMCs, taken from culture after CMV antigen stimulation. The chain has TRBV6-6 and TRBJ2-2; 7 positions match TRBD2. DNA of the CDR3: TGTGCCAGCAGTTACGGGAGGGGAGGAACCGGGGAGCTGTTTTTT. Amino acid sequence: CASSYGRGGTGELFF.